Below, 30 T cell receptor beta chains from the same sample are listed, as sequenced in a study of T cell responses to AZD1222 COVID-19 vaccine. This table comes from immunoSEQ multiplex PCR, and its TCRdb copy is limited to in-frame clones, with some not included. The table lists roughly 150,000 clones, 80% to 95% of them singletons. This specimen was peripheral blood, taken on day 0 of AZD1222 vaccination. Every receptor here comes from an adult in good health.

This sequence joins TRBV11-2 and TRBJ2-7, with 7 bases aligning to TRBD1. Per the germline V gene, CDR1 is SGHAT and CDR2 is FQNNGV. This CDR3 has 15 residues. The V segment lost 4 bases and the J segment 0 bases; nucleotides outside the gene matches: 6. The CDR3 loop reads CASSSSDRNSYEQYF. CDR3 nucleotide sequence: TGTGCCAGCAGCTCCTCGGACAGGAACTCCTACGAGCAGTACTTC.

The chain joins TRBV7-9 to TRBJ2-3, with D unresolved. The CDR3 loop spans 16 amino acids. Germline-derived CDR1 and CDR2 are SEHNR and FQNEAQ (reference sequence). Deletions cut 4 bases from V and 2 bases from J, with 16 bases between. The CDR3, as DNA: TGTGCCAGCAGCTCCTCACCCCGCCCGGACACAGATACGCAGTATTTT. Translation gives CASSSSPRPDTDTQYF.

For this clone: The same CDR3 is also encoded by other DNA sequences in this sample. V usage is TRBV19 and J usage is TRBJ2-7; TRBD1 matches at 8 bases. The germline CDR1 and CDR2 sequences are LNHDA and SQIVND (reference sequence). The CDR3 consists of 14 residues. Trimming at V came to 7 bases and at J to 3 bases, leaving 8 bases not matched to a gene. The CDR3 loop reads CASTPTGGIYEQYF. The CDR3 nucleotides are TGTGCCAGTACCCCTACAGGGGGTATCTACGAGCAGTACTTC.

The CDR3 region has the DNA TGTGCCAGCACGGCGGCAGGCTATGGCTACACCTTC. Its translation is CASTAAGYGYTF. V is TRBV6-5 and J is TRBJ1-2; D gene uncertain. Trimming pared 7 bases from V and 4 bases from J, leaving 10 bases between. This CDR3 contains 12 residues. Germline assignment: CDR1 MNHEY and CDR2 SVGAGI.

V usage is TRBV4-1 and J usage is TRBJ1-5; no clear D gene. CDR1 and CDR2 (germline): MGHRA, YSYEKL. V lost 2 bases to trimming and J lost 4 bases, with 21 bases between them. The CDR3 consists of 18 residues. This CDR3 reads CASSQQLQTVRWNQPQHF. DNA for the CDR3: TGCGCCAGCAGCCAACAACTCCAGACGGTGAGGTGGAATCAGCCCCAGCATTTT.

V is TRBV14 and J is TRBJ2-1, with 7 bases identical to TRBD1. This CDR3 comprises 16 residues. V was pared by 4 bases and J by 2 bases, with 8 bases of the junction left unmatched. CDR1 is SGHDN and CDR2 is FVKESK in the germline V gene. In nucleotides, the CDR3 is TGTGCCAGCAGCCCGACAGGGAACGTCGCCTACAATGAGCAGTTCTTC. It encodes CASSPTGNVAYNEQFF.

This rearrangement joins TRBV5-8 to TRBJ1-2; perhaps TRBD1 as D (5 bases). Germline CDR1 reads SGHTS; CDR2 reads YDEGEE. This CDR3 contains 15 residues. The V end was cut by 0 bases, the J end by 6 bases, with 15 bases between. The CDR3 protein is CASSLASYRKNGYTF. The CDR3 DNA sequence: TGTGCCAGCAGCTTGGCCTCATACAGGAAGAATGGCTACACCTTC.

The chain combines TRBV2 with TRBJ1-2, with D maybe TRBD1 (5 bases). The germline CDR1 and CDR2 sequences are SNHLY and FYNNEI. The CDR3 length is 13 residues. Trimming removed 4 bases from V and 6 bases from J, with 12 bases in between. The CDR3 loop reads CASSVIGTNGYTF. CDR3 in DNA: TGTGCCAGCAGTGTGATCGGGACGAATGGCTACACCTTC.

The chain recombines TRBV6-4 with TRBJ1-1; TRBD1 is a possible D gene (6 bases). Trimming took 0 bases from V and 11 from J, leaving 19 bases between them. The germline V gene encodes CDR1 MRHNA and CDR2 SNTAGT. CDR3 length equals 15 residues. The CDR3 nucleotides read TGTGCCAGCAGTGACTCGTTCCGGGCAGGGGATGGGGCTTTCTTT. It translates to CASSDSFRAGDGAFF.

The V and J genes are TRBV6-5 and TRBJ1-5; D unclear. This CDR3 contains 14 residues. Trimming pared 0 bases from V and 4 bases from J, leaving 7 bases between. The germline V gene encodes CDR1 MNHEY and CDR2 SVGAGI. CDR3 coding DNA: TGTGCCAGCAGTTACTCGAAAGGGAATCAGCCCCAGCATTTT. Its translation: CASSYSKGNQPQHF.

The CDR3 DNA sequence: TGTGCCAGCAGTGGGGGCGAGGCCCGTGGCTACACCTTC. Translation gives CASSGGEARGYTF. J is TRBJ1-2 and V is TRBV25-1; D possibly corresponds to TRBD1 (5 bases). The germline V gene encodes CDR1 MGHDK and CDR2 SYGVNS. V was clipped by 4 bases and J by 7 bases, with 13 bases between them. There are 13 residues in the CDR3.

The chain combines TRBV18 with TRBJ2-1, with 9 nucleotides matching TRBD2. Germline loops: CDR1 KGHSH, CDR2 LQKENI. Trimming took 1 base from V and 4 from J; bases not matched to a gene: 5. The CDR3 spans 16 residues. The CDR3 protein is CASSPLLLAGYNEQFF. The CDR3 bases are TGTGCCAGCTCACCACTTCTCCTAGCGGGATACAATGAGCAGTTCTTC.

The DNA for the CDR3 is TGCGCCAGCAGCTTGGCCACGGGAAACACTGAAGCTTTCTTT. As protein: CASSLATGNTEAFF. The genes are TRBV5-1 and TRBJ1-1; D unclear. The CDR3 extends over 14 amino acids. In germline, CDR1 is SGHRS, CDR2 YFSETQ. The V and J ends lost 0 bases and 2 bases respectively, with 8 bases between them.

The chain uses TRBV6-5 and TRBJ2-1, with 8 positions matching TRBD2. The CDR3 has 14 amino acids. V shed 2 bases, J shed 10 bases, and the junction held 7 bases outside the gene matches. Germline V lookup: CDR1 MNHEY, CDR2 SVGAGI. The DNA of the CDR3 is TGTGCCAGCAGTTACCAAGGACTAGCATACGAGCAGTTCTTC. Its translation: CASSYQGLAYEQFF.

The rearrangement links TRBV24-1 to TRBJ2-2; 7 bases are shared with TRBD2. J was trimmed by 0 bases and V by 3 bases; bases with no gene match: 12. The CDR3 loop spans 19 amino acids. Germline V gene lookup returns CDR1 KGHDR and CDR2 SFDVKD. The DNA of the CDR3 is TGTGCCACCAGTGATCATCGGTATGGCGGGAGTCCGAACACCGGGGAGCTGTTTTTT. It codes for CATSDHRYGGSPNTGELFF.

J is TRBJ1-3 and V is TRBV11-2, with D possibly TRBD1 on 6 matching bases. The CDR3 loop spans 14 amino acids. Germline values: CDR1 SGHAT, CDR2 FQNNGV. Trimming left V 7 bases short and J 0 bases short, with 10 bases between. The CDR3 loop reads CASTGQLSGNTIYF. DNA of the CDR3: TGTGCCAGCACAGGACAGCTCTCTGGAAACACCATATATTTT. The full variable domain, its missing parts supplied by reference TRBV11-2 and TRBJ1-3, is EAGVAQSPRYKIIEKRQSVAFWCNPISGHATLYWYQQILGQGPKLLIQFQNNGVVDDSQLPKDRFSAERLKGVDSTLKIQPAKLEDSAVYLCASTGQLSGNTIYFGEGSWLTVV.

This clone has more than one count but fewer than ten. V usage is TRBV4-3 and J usage is TRBJ2-1, with 9 bases aligning to TRBD2. V shed 0 bases and J 6 bases; nucleotides not matched to a gene: 6. This CDR3 has 16 residues. Germline CDR1 is LGHNA and CDR2 is YSLEER. The CDR3 protein is CASSQDPGRGGNEQFF. The CDR3 region has the DNA TGCGCCAGCAGCCAAGATCCAGGGCGGGGGGGCAATGAGCAGTTCTTC.

This chain connects TRBV5-4 to TRBJ1-1; D is ambiguous. There are 13 residues in the CDR3. The germline V gene encodes CDR1 SGHNT and CDR2 YYREEE (reference sequence). Trimming left V 0 bases short and J 4 bases short, with 7 bases between. The CDR3 bases are TGTGCCAGCAGCTTGGACACGATCACTGAAGCTTTCTTT. This encodes CASSLDTITEAFF.

Concerning this clone itself: At the DNA level, this CDR3 is encoded by other sequences in the same sample as well. The chain carries TRBV6-5 and TRBJ1-2; D is ambiguous. V lost 5 bases and J 2 bases, leaving 9 bases between the germline ends. The CDR3 is 13 residues long. The germline CDR1 and CDR2 sequences are MNHEY and SVGAGI. The CDR3 nucleotides read TGTGCCAGCAGTCGGGGAGCGAACTATGGCTACACCTTC. It is translated as CASSRGANYGYTF.

This clone has only one observation. The V call is TRBV18, the J call TRBJ2-7, with 8 bases that match TRBD1. Germline V gives CDR1 KGHSH, CDR2 LQKENI. V shed 3 bases, J shed 10 bases, and the junction held 11 bases outside the gene matches. This CDR3 spans 14 amino acids. The CDR3 is CASSPSSDRGEQYF. As DNA, the CDR3 is TGTGCCAGCTCACCCTCGTCCGACAGGGGCGAACAGTACTTC.

This sequence joins TRBV7-9 and TRBJ1-1, with a tentative D call TRBD1 (5 bases). The germline CDR1 and CDR2 sequences are SEHNR and FQNEAQ (reference sequence). The germline V and J ends were trimmed by 5 bases and 1 base, with 11 bases remaining between them. The CDR3 consists of 14 residues. The CDR3 DNA follows: TGTGCCAGCAGCCACGTGGGGCCGAACACTGAAGCTTTCTTT. Its translation: CASSHVGPNTEAFF.

This chain joins TRBV18 and TRBJ1-2, with D perhaps TRBD1 (6 bases). Germline V gene sequence: CDR1 KGHSH, CDR2 LQKENI. The V end lost 2 bases, the J end lost 4 bases, and 17 bases lay between the germline ends. CDR3 size: 16 residues. CDR3 in amino acids: CASSPAKNRVSYGYTF. The CDR3 DNA sequence: TGTGCCAGCTCACCAGCGAAAAACAGGGTGAGCTATGGCTACACCTTC. Looking up the rest from reference TRBV18 and TRBJ1-2 gives the full variable domain: NAGVMQNPRHLVRRRGQEARLRCSPMKGHSHVYWYRQLPEEGLKFMVYLQKENIIDESGMPKERFSAEFPKEGPSILRIQQVVRGDSAAYFCASSPAKNRVSYGYTFGSGTRLTVV.

The chain carries TRBV7-3 and TRBJ2-2, with 8 bases matching TRBD2. The CDR3 contains 13 residues. V trimming: 5 bases; J trimming: 8 bases; junction bases outside the gene matches: 4. CDR1 is SGHTA and CDR2 is FQGTGA in the germline V gene. CDR3 protein: CASSPGRAGELFF. The CDR3 DNA is TGTGCCAGCAGCCCCGGGAGGGCTGGGGAGCTGTTTTTT.

The chain joins TRBV15 to TRBJ2-7; D may be TRBD1 (7 bases). Trimming shortened V by 8 bases and J by 1 base, and 12 bases separated the two germline ends. This CDR3 region has 13 residues. Germline V lookup: CDR1 LNHNV, CDR2 YYDKDF (reference sequence). The CDR3: CATRGTASYEQYF. The CDR3 coding sequence is TGTGCCACCCGCGGGACAGCTTCCTACGAGCAGTACTTC.

V usage is TRBV4-3 and J usage is TRBJ1-2; D unclear. In germline, CDR1 is LGHNA, CDR2 YSLEER. The CDR3 is 14 amino acids. Deletions cut 4 bases from V and 8 bases from J, with 17 bases between. The CDR3 nucleotides read TGCGCCAGCAGCCTAATCCGGCAGGCGGAGGGCTACACCTTC. Translating gives CASSLIRQAEGYTF.

The chain combines TRBV18 with TRBJ2-1; possible D gene TRBD2, 5 bases. Trimming took 3 bases from V and 12 from J, leaving 9 bases between them. The CDR3 has 11 amino acids. The germline CDR1 and CDR2 sequences are KGHSH and LQKENI. CDR3 coding DNA: TGTGCCAGCTCACCGGAGGTTTTGCAGTTCTTC. Amino acid sequence: CASSPEVLQFF.

The chain has TRBV18 and TRBJ2-2, with 11 bases identical to TRBD1. Germline-derived CDR1 and CDR2 are KGHSH and LQKENI. The length of the CDR3 is 15 residues. Trimming cost V 1 base and J 6 bases; bases outside gene matches: 1. CDR3 amino acids: CASSPLGQGAGELFF. CDR3 DNA: TGTGCCAGCTCACCACTGGGACAGGGGGCCGGGGAGCTGTTTTTT. The entire variable domain, with the rest obtained from reference TRBV18 and TRBJ2-2, is as follows: NAGVMQNPRHLVRRRGQEARLRCSPMKGHSHVYWYRQLPEEGLKFMVYLQKENIIDESGMPKERFSAEFPKEGPSILRIQQVVRGDSAAYFCASSPLGQGAGELFFGEGSRLTVL.

This clone has only one observation. V usage is TRBV27 and J usage is TRBJ2-7, with 11 bases that match TRBD2. Trimming took 8 bases from V and 2 from J; bases not matched to a gene: 2. Germline-derived CDR1 and CDR2 are MNHEY and SMNVEV (reference sequence). The CDR3 is made up of 13 amino acids. The CDR3 here is CASWGLAAYEQYF. The CDR3 DNA sequence: TGTGCCAGCTGGGGACTAGCGGCCTACGAGCAGTACTTC.

This clone was picked up one time. The J gene is TRBJ1-2, the V gene TRBV6-6; possible D gene TRBD1, 5 bases. The CDR3 sequence is 14 residues long. Germline CDR1 reads MNHNY; CDR2 reads SVGAGI (reference sequence). V was trimmed by 2 bases and J by 3 bases, leaving 10 bases between them. The CDR3 DNA follows: TGTGCCAGCAGTTACCCCCAGGGTCACTATGGCTACACCTTC. This translates into CASSYPQGHYGYTF.

V usage is TRBV6-5 and J usage is TRBJ1-2; D may be TRBD1 (6 bases). Germline CDR1 reads MNHEY; CDR2 reads SVGAGI. V lost 5 bases to trimming and J lost 5 bases, with 15 bases between them. CDR3 length: 14 residues. The CDR3 DNA is TGTGCCAGCAGTACCGACAACAGGGAGTATGGCTACACCTTC. Translated: CASSTDNREYGYTF.